This TCR beta chain emerged from a study of blood T cell repertoires in COVID-19. In the study's own analysis: Using reference gene primer amplification, nucleated cell counts were estimated. TCRdb's table, derived via immunoSEQ multiplex PCR, lists solely in-frame clones and lacks some. V and J calls and clone size are as listed in that table; D and trimming were resolved from the DNA. Of 270,000 or so clones listed, approximately 83% are singletons. The CDR3 length is 13 residues. V was trimmed by 0 bases and J by 6 bases, leaving 8 bases between them. CDR1 and CDR2 from the germline V gene are LGHNA and YNFKEQ.

The chain has TRBV4-2 and TRBJ1-1; no definite D call. The sequenced sample consisted of peripheral blood. The sequence was collected from a woman in her forties or fifties who had recovered from COVID-19. The CDR3 DNA sequence: TGTGCCAGCAGCCAAGAACTCGTGGCTGAAGCTTTCTTT. Translation: CASSQELVAEAFF.